These 2 T cell receptor beta chains were sequenced from one sample in a study of blood T cells in healthy people across ages. PCR was performed a second time for about 7 to 12 cycles using a sample-barcoded 5' primer and a J-beta primer mix. Each CDR3 protein gets one entry after TCRdb re-called the 5' RACE reads with MiXCR. Here the sample spans 850,000 to 1,300,000 distinct CDR3 sequences, 45% being singletons. Sequences were obtained from blood. Receptor source: an older woman in good health.

The table lists this clonotype with a few counts. The chain joins TRBV27 to TRBJ1-6; perhaps TRBD1 as D (5 bases). The germline CDR1 and CDR2 sequences are MNHEY and SMNVEV (reference sequence). CDR3 length: 14 residues. Trimming removed 5 bases at V and 5 bases at J, with 10 bases between. CDR3 DNA sequence: TGTGCCAGCAGTCTCGACAGTCATAATTCACCCCTCCACTTT. Translated: CASSLDSHNSPLHF.

This clonotype was seen a handful of times. The V gene is TRBV15, the J gene TRBJ2-7, with D possibly matching TRBD2 (6 bases). This CDR3 comprises 15 residues. CDR1 is LNHNV, CDR2 YYDKDF, per germline (reference sequence). V was trimmed by 4 bases and J by 3 bases, leaving 16 bases between them. The CDR3 protein is CATSTKPGLYYEQYF. CDR3 bases: TGTGCCACCAGCACTAAGCCGGGACTTTACTACGAGCAGTACTTC. Full variable domain (rest looked up from reference TRBV15 and TRBJ2-7): DAMVIQNPRYQVTQFGKPVTLSCSQTLNHNVMYWYQQKSSQAPKLLFHYYDKDFNNEADTPDNFQSRRPNTSFCFLDIRSPGLGDTAMYLCATSTKPGLYYEQYFGPGTRLTVT.